This record looks at one T cell receptor (beta chain) sequence and its context. V lost 0 bases to trimming and J lost 9 bases; unmatched junction nucleotides: 11. The CDR3 loop spans 15 amino acids. Germline V CDR1 and CDR2: SGDLS, YYNGEE. From the 5' RACE reads, TCRdb called clonotypes with MiXCR, one entry per CDR3 protein. Here the sample spans approximately 60,000 distinct CDR3 sequences, 26% being singletons. Cells sorted as Tregs were CD4+, CD25+ and CD127-/low. V is TRBV9 and J is TRBJ2-7, with 8 bases lining up with TRBD1. The origin of this receptor is a female donor with breast cancer. Sample: tumor-infiltrating Tregs sorted from the breast tumor. CDR3 sequence: CASSVGAGGRNGQYF. The CDR3 DNA follows: TGTGCCAGCAGCGTAGGTGCAGGGGGCAGGAACGGGCAGTACTTC.